What follows is one T cell receptor beta chain and its context. Its antigen remains unidentified. Specified treatment: approximately nine-day PBMC culture with coronavirus spike peptide pools or control peptides (ViraFEST assay). An Oncomine TCR Beta short-read assay was used to sequence the DNA from cultured CD4+ T cells. TCRdb reanalysed the PCR reads using MiXCR and keeps one entry per CDR3 protein. The sample holds more than 15,000 distinct CDR3 sequences, 50% to 65% seen once. This sample was included in a study of vaccination and CD4 T cells after COVID-19. Turning to the study itself: Every culture used as a control got a CEFX pool, an HIV-1 Nef pool, or no peptide.

Study outcomes and limitations: Convalescent patients had 304 of 307 vaccine-specific clones showing spike mono-reactivity.

CDR1 MNHEY and CDR2 SMNVEV come from the germline V gene (reference sequence). CDR3 size: 14 residues. V lost 7 bases and J 2 bases, leaving 13 bases between the germline ends. This chain uses TRBV27 with TRBJ2-3; either TRBD1 or TRBD2 may supply D (5 bases each). Sequencing was carried out using CD4+ T cells from blood, cultured in vitro. The TCR was taken from a human donor who had recovered from COVID-19. This chain's CDR3 is CASTVGANTDTQYF. CDR3 DNA sequence: TGTGCCAGCACTGTCGGGGCAAACACAGATACGCAGTATTTT.